Described below is a single TCR beta chain sequence and its context. This clone showed up just once. Its antigen has not been determined. Base qualities are not recorded, but no much larger clone differs from it by a single base. Mismatch repair deficiency was established in every enrolled patient by polymerase chain reaction or immunohistochemistry. TCR sequencing was carried out for three patients who responded to pembrolizumab therapy. Pembrolizumab PD-1 blockade was prospectively tested in advanced mismatch repair-deficient cancers, regardless of tissue of origin, in the phase II trial. Serial peripheral blood T cell samples were collected before and at multiple times after starting PD-1 blockade. Blood sampling times were expressed in weeks after the first pembrolizumab dose. The data belong to a study of PD-1 blockade in mismatch repair-deficient tumors listed by TCRdb under 2017. A note on the overall study: Between September 2013 and 2016, the trial enrolled approximately 86 consecutive patients with more than nine types of mismatch repair-deficient cancer, all of whom had received prior treatment and were progressing. Tumor-associated T cell clones in the peripheral blood of patients responding to PD-1 blockade were tracked using deep sequencing of TCR CDR3 regions. The research as a whole found: Tumor-resident clones, often undetectable in blood before treatment, expanded rapidly after pembrolizumab and then contracted, generally before radiologic responses.

The germline V gene (reference sequence) supplies CDR1 SGHKS and CDR2 YYEKEE. The CDR3 sequence holds 17 residues, the cysteine and phenylalanine included. The CDR3 DNA has 51 bases and is translated from base 1. V loses 3 bases of germline sequence and J loses 2 bases, and the interval between the two ends is 21 bases. Libraries were prepared through the immunoSEQ multiplex PCR assay. Not all clones reach the TCRdb copy of this immuneACCESS table, which keeps in-frame sequences only. Checked studies attribute under half of the gap to unresolved V genes and leave the rest unexplained. This sample holds some 15,000 clones; approximately 82% were observed only once. The ten largest account for under 2% of the sample.

The sequencing here drew on PBMCs, taken 14 weeks after starting pembrolizumab. The V and J genes are TRBV5-5 and TRBJ2-7; TRBD1 could be the D gene, as 6 bases match. This clonotype originated in an adult with mismatch repair-deficient cancer. The DNA sequence is as follows: TGTGCCAGCAGCTCCACAAGTACAGGGAAGCCCCCCTACGAGCAGTACTTC. The resulting protein is CASSSTSTGKPPYEQYF.